This record covers a single T cell receptor beta chain. Its antigen is as yet unknown. This record comes from a study of human T cells and chemical hapten exposure. Study background: In the roughly 24-week study, patients were dosed weekly with diphenylcyclopropenone on the scalp throughout. Epicutaneous patch tests delivered 0.01% DPC to the upper back, with evaluation at 6 days. Study observations and caveats: Compared with pre-sensitization or healthy control sets, expanded TCRs clustered more.

The study's library attached unique molecular identifiers to single cDNA molecules. From the RACE reads, TCRdb called clonotypes with MiXCR, one entry per CDR3 protein. The sample gives about 120,000 distinct CDR3 sequences, roughly 12% of which show up once; 2.5% to 3.5% is in the top ten. Noted time point: pre-sensitization, week 0. Treatment defined: therapeutic diphenylcyclopropenone sensitization with weekly scalp DPC. The CDR3 sequence is 15 residues long. The V gene's germline CDR1 is SGDLS and CDR2 YYNGEE. V lost 4 bases and J 4 bases, leaving 14 bases between the germline ends. The clonotype was recovered from a woman aged 18 to 35 with alopecia areata. Some clones in this sample may be carry-over from other donors' samples. The chain links TRBV9 to TRBJ2-2; D unresolved. This specimen was whole blood, taken in connection with sensitization to the hapten diphenylcyclopropenone (DPC). CDR3 amino acids: CASSPRVGSTGELFF. CDR3 DNA: TGTGCCAGCAGCCCTAGGGTCGGTAGCACCGGGGAGCTGTTTTTT.